The 7 T cell receptor beta chains given below trace back to one sample, sequenced in a study of T cell responses to AZD1222 COVID-19 vaccine (dated by TCRdb to the early 2020s). Library preparation was by the immunoSEQ multiplex PCR assay. The table comes from immuneACCESS by way of TCRdb, which keeps in-frame sequences with V and J called. Part of the clones is missing from these tables; in studies checked, under half for an unresolved V gene and the rest for unknown reasons. The sample records 95,000 to 100,000 clones, roughly 86% of which are singletons. The ten largest clones represent 16% of the sample. The sample's time point label is to be understood as: about 28 days (+/-7) after the second vaccine dose. Sequencing used peripheral blood, obtained 28 days after the second AZD1222 dose. These receptors all come from an adult who received the AZD1222 COVID-19 vaccine.

The CDR3 here is CASSSASGRKNEQFF. The CDR3 coding sequence is TGCGCCAGCAGCTCGGCTAGCGGGAGGAAGAATGAGCAGTTCTTC. The rearrangement joins TRBV5-1 to TRBJ2-1, with TRBD2 matching 11 bases. The CDR3 loop spans 15 amino acids. Germline CDR1 and CDR2: SGHRS and YFSETQ. V trimming: 3 bases; J trimming: 7 bases; junction bases outside the gene matches: 6.

The chain carries TRBV29-1 and TRBJ1-1; TRBD1 might be the D (6 bases). The CDR3 sequence is 11 residues long. The germline gives CDR1 SQVTM, CDR2 ANQGSEA. V was trimmed by 7 bases and J by 2 bases, leaving 8 bases between them. The CDR3, as DNA: TGCAGCGCAGGGACAAACACTGAAGCTTTCTTT. It specifies CSAGTNTEAFF.

CDR3 in DNA: TGCGCCAGCAGTCGGGGACTAGCGGGCAATACAGGGAATGAGCAGTTCTTC. Translated: CASSRGLAGNTGNEQFF. The chain is built from TRBV10-1 and TRBJ2-1, with TRBD2 matching over 12 bases. J lost 7 bases, V lost 5 bases, and 12 bases had no gene match. The CDR3 spans 17 residues. Germline CDR1 reads WNHNN; CDR2 reads SYGVQD (reference sequence).

The V gene is TRBV7-2, the J gene TRBJ1-2; tentatively, D is TRBD1 (5 bases). V lost 5 bases, J lost 4 bases, and 14 bases lay in between. The CDR3 sequence is 14 residues long. Germline V CDR1 and CDR2: SGHTA, FQGNSA. CDR3 sequence reads: CASSPGGHIYGYTF. The CDR3 bases are TGTGCCAGCAGCCCGGGAGGACACATCTATGGCTACACCTTC.

The V call is TRBV10-2, the J call TRBJ2-3, with a possible D match to TRBD1 (6 bases). The CDR3 sequence is 14 residues long. V lost 6 bases to trimming and J lost 0 bases, with 10 bases between them. Germline-derived CDR1 and CDR2 are WSHSY and SAAADI. The CDR3 reads CASRTDSSTDTQYF. For the CDR3, the DNA is TGCGCCAGCAGGACGGACAGTAGCACAGATACGCAGTATTTT.

The V and J genes are TRBV2 and TRBJ1-2; tentative D call: TRBD1 (5 bases). CDR1 and CDR2 from the germline V gene are SNHLY and FYNNEI. V was pared by 7 bases and J by 6 bases, with 18 bases between. The CDR3 loop spans 14 amino acids. The DNA for the CDR3 is TGTGCCAGCATGGGGGGGAGGGGTGAAGATGGCTACACCTTC. Protein sequence: CASMGGRGEDGYTF.

This clone was counted a single time. For the CDR3, the DNA is TGTGCCAGCAGTTACTCGTTTGGGACAGCGTCCTACGAGCAGTACTTC. It is translated as CASSYSFGTASYEQYF. J is TRBJ2-7 and V is TRBV6-5; 7 bases match TRBD1. From germline, CDR1 is MNHEY and CDR2 SVGAGI. The ends lost 0 bases at V and 1 base at J; junction bases unmatched: 6. This CDR3 is 16 amino acids long.